This T cell receptor (beta chain) was recovered during a study of OX40 agonist ivuxolimab in advanced cancers. The wider study: Administration of intravenous ivuxolimab to patients occurred every 2 weeks at 0.01 to 10 mg/kg.

On this clone: No antigen is known for it.

Assay: immunoSEQ multiplex PCR; the TCRdb copy retains only in-frame clones and omits some. The sample yields 35,000 to 50,000 clones, about 88% seen once. The CDR3 is made up of 16 amino acids. Trimming at V came to 4 bases and at J to 4 bases, leaving 9 bases not matched to a gene. CDR1 and CDR2 (germline): SGHAT, FQDESV (reference sequence). Whole-study findings and limits: At doses 0.1 to 3.0 mg/kg, CD4+ and CD8+ clones expanded. Relative to CD4+ cells, CD8+ T cells on average had more expanded clones.

This sample comprised CD4+ or CD8+ T cells sorted from blood, obtained in a trial of the OX40 agonist ivuxolimab. The chain has TRBV11-1 and TRBJ2-1, with 8 bases aligning to TRBD2. The sequence came from an adult with an advanced solid tumor such as melanoma, head and neck, liver or kidney cancer. This chain's CDR3 is CASSSPSVAGYNEQFF. The DNA of the CDR3 is TGTGCCAGCAGCTCCCCCTCGGTAGCGGGGTACAATGAGCAGTTCTTC.